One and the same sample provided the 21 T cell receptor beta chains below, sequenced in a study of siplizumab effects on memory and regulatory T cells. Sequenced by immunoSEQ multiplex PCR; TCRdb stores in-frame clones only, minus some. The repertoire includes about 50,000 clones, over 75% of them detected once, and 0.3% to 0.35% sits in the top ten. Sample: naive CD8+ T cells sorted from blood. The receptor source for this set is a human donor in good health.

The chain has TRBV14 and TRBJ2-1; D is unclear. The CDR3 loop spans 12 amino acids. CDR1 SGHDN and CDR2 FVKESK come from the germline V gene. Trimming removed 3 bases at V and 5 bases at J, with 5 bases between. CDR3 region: CASSHSDNEQFF. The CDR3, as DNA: TGTGCCAGCAGCCACAGTGACAATGAGCAGTTCTTC.

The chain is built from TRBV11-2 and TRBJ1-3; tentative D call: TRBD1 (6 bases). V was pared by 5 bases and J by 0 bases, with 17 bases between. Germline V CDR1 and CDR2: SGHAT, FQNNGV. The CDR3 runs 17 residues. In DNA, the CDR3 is TGTGCCAGCAGCCCTAGACAGGACCTTAGCTCTGGAAACACCATATATTTT. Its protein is CASSPRQDLSSGNTIYF.

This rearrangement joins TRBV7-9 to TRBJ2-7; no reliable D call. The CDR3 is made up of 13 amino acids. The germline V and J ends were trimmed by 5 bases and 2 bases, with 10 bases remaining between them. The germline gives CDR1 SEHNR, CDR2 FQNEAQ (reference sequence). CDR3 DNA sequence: TGTGCCAGCAGCCCCCCGCCGGCCTACGAGCAGTACTTC. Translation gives CASSPPPAYEQYF.

The CDR3 spells CASSQVYNLAGDNIQYF. Here the CDR3 DNA reads TGCGCCAGCAGCCAAGTGTACAATCTAGCGGGAGATAACATTCAGTACTTC. The chain carries TRBV4-1 and TRBJ2-4, with TRBD2 matching 10 bases. J lost 7 bases, V lost 1 base, and 10 bases had no gene match. The CDR3 has 17 amino acids. Per the germline V gene, CDR1 is MGHRA and CDR2 is YSYEKL.

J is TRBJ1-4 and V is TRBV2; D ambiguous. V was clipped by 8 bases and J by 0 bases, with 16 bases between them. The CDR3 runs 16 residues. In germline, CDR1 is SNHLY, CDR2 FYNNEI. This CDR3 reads CASVRDYGTTNEKLFF. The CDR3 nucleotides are TGTGCCAGCGTCCGTGATTATGGGACAACTAATGAAAAACTGTTTTTT. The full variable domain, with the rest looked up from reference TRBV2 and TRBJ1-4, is EPEVTQTPSHQVTQMGQEVILRCVPISNHLYFYWYRQILGQKVEFLVSFYNNEISEKSEIFDDQFSVERPDGSNFTLKIRSTKLEDSAMYFCASVRDYGTTNEKLFFGSGTQLSVL.

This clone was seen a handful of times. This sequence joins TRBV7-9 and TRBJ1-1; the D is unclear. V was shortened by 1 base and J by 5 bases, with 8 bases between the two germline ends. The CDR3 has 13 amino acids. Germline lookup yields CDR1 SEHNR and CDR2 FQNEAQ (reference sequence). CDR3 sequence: CASSLVAGTEAFF. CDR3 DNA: TGTGCCAGCAGCTTAGTAGCGGGTACTGAAGCTTTCTTT. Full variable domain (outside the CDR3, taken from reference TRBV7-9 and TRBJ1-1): DTGVSQNPRHKITKRGQNVTFRCDPISEHNRLYWYRQTLGQGPEFLTYFQNEAQLEKSRLLSDRFSAERPKGSFSTLEIQRTEQGDSAMYLCASSLVAGTEAFFGQGTRLTVV.

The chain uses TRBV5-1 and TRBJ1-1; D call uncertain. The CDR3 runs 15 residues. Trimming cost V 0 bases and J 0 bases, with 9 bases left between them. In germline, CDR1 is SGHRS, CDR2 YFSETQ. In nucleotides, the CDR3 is TGCGCCAGCAGCTTGGACAGACGAATGAACACTGAAGCTTTCTTT. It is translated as CASSLDRRMNTEAFF.

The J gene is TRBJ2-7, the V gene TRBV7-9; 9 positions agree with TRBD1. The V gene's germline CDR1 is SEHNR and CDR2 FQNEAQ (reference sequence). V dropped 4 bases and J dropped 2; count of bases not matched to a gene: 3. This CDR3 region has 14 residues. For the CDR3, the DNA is TGTGCCAGCAGCTCGGGACAGGGCCCCTACGAGCAGTACTTC. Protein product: CASSSGQGPYEQYF.

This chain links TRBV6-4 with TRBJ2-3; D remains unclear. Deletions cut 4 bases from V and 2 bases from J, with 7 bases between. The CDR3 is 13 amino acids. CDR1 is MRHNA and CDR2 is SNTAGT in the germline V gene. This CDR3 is CASSGTLTDTQYF. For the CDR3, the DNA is TGTGCCAGCAGTGGGACGCTCACAGATACGCAGTATTTT.

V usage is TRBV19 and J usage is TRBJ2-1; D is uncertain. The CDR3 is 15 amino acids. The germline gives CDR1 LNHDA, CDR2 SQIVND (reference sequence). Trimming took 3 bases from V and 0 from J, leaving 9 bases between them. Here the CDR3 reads CASSIGFPSYNEQFF. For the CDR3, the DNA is TGTGCCAGTAGTATCGGGTTCCCCTCCTACAATGAGCAGTTCTTC.

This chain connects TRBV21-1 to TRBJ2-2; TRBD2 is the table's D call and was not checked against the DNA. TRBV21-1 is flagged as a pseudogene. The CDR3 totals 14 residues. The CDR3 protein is CASSKNLPTGELFF. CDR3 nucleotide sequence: TGTGCCAGCAGCAAAAACCTACCCACCGGGGAGCTGTTTTTT.

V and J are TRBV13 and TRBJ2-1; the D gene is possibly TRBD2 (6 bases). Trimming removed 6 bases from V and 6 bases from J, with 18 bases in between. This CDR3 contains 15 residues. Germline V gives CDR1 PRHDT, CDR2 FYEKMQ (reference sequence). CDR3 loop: CASSRGTGAGNEQFF. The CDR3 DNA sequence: TGTGCCAGCAGTAGAGGGACGGGAGCCGGCAATGAGCAGTTCTTC.

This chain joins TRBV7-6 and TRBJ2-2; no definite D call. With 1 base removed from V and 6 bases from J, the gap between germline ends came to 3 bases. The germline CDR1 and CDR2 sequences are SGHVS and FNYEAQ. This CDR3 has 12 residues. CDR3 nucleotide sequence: TGTGCCAGCAGCTTAGGGTCCGGGGAGCTGTTTTTT. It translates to CASSLGSGELFF.

CDR3 protein: CASSLVGTGLSTEAFF. The CDR3 region has the DNA TGCGCCAGCAGCTTGGTGGGGACAGGGTTGAGCACTGAAGCTTTCTTT. The chain uses TRBV5-1 and TRBJ1-1; 9 bases agree with TRBD1. This CDR3 region has 16 residues. After removal of 0 bases from V and 4 bases from J, the junction contained 7 bases not matched to a gene. Germline V gives CDR1 SGHRS, CDR2 YFSETQ.

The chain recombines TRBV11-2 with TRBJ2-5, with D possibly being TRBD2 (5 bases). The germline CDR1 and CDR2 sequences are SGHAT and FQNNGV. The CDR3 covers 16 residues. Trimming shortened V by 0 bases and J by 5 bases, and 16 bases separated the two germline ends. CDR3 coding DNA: TGTGCCAGCAGCTTAGACCGGGGTTCAGCTGGGGAGACCCAGTACTTC. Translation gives CASSLDRGSAGETQYF.

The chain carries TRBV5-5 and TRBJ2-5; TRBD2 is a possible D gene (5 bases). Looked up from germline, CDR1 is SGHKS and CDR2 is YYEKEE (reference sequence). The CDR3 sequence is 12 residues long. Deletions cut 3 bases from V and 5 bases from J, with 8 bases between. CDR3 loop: CASSSPGETQYF. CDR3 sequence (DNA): TGTGCCAGCAGCTCACCGGGGGAGACCCAGTACTTC.

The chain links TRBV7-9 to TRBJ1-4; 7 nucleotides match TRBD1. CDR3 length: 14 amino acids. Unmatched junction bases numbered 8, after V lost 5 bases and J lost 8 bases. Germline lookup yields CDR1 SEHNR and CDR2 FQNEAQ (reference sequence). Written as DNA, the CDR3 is TGTGCCAGCAGCCGAGCCGGGACAGAAGAAAAACTGTTTTTT. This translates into CASSRAGTEEKLFF.

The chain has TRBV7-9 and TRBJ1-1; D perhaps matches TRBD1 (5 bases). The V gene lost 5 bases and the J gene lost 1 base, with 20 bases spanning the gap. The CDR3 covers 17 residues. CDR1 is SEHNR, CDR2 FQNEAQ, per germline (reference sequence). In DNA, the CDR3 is TGTGCCAGCAGCCCGGCCGTGGGGGGTGTCTCGAACACTGAAGCTTTCTTT. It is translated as CASSPAVGGVSNTEAFF.

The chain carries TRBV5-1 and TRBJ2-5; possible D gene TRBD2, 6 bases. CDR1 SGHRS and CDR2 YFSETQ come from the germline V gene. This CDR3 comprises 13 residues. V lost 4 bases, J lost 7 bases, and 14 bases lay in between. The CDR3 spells CASSPGTRWTQYF. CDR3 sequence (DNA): TGCGCCAGCAGCCCAGGGACTCGTTGGACCCAGTACTTC.

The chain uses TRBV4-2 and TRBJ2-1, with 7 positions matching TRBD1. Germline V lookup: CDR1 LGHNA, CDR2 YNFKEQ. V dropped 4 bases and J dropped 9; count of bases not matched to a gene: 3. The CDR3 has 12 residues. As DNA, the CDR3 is TGTGCCAGCAGCCCGACAGGGACTGAGCAGTTCTTC. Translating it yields CASSPTGTEQFF.

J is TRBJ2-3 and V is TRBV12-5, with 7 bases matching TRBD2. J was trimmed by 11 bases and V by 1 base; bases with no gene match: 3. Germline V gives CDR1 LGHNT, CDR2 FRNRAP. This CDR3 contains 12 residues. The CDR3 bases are TGTGCTAGTGGTTTGGATCGGGAGGAGCAGTATTTT. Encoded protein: CASGLDREEQYF.